This TCR beta chain originates from a study of OX40 agonist ivuxolimab in advanced cancers. Study results and caveats: Compared with CD4+, CD8+ T cells on average had more expanded clones.

The method was immunoSEQ multiplex PCR; TCRdb's version includes in-frame clones alone and lacks a portion of them. The sample has about 67,000 clones; 65% to 85% are singletons. Cycle 7 day 1, cycle 4 day 1, and baseline were the timepoints at which blood was sampled. Concerning this clone: Its matching antigen is unknown.

Germline assignment: CDR1 SGHVS and CDR2 FQNEAQ. Trimming left V 5 bases short and J 1 base short, with 14 bases between. This CDR3 has 15 amino acids. This rearrangement joins TRBV7-8 to TRBJ2-5; TRBD2 is a possible D gene (5 bases). Here the sequenced sample was CD4+ or CD8+ T cells sorted from blood, taken in a trial of the OX40 agonist ivuxolimab. The sequence came from an adult with an advanced solid tumor such as melanoma, head and neck, liver or kidney cancer. The CDR3 loop is CASSHRLYAQETQYF. The CDR3 DNA sequence: TGTGCCAGCAGCCATCGACTATACGCCCAAGAGACCCAGTACTTC. Filled out from reference TRBV7-8 and TRBJ2-5, the complete variable domain reads GAGVSQSPRYKVAKRGQDVALRCDPISGHVSLFWYQQALGQGPEFLTYFQNEAQLDKSGLPSDRFFAERPEGSVSTLKIQRTQQEDSAVYLCASSHRLYAQETQYFGPGTRLLVL.